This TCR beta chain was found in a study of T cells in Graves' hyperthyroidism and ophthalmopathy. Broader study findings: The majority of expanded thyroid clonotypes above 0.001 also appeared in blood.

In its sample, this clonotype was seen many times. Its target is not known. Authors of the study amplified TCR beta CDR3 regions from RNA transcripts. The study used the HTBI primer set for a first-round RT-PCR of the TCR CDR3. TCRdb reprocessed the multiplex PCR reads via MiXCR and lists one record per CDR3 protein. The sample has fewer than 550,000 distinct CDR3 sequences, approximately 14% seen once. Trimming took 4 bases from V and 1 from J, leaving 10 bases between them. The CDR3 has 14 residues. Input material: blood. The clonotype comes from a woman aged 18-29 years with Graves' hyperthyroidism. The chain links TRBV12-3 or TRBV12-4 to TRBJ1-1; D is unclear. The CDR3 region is CASSWGRRNTEAFF. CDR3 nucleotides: TGTGCCAGCAGTTGGGGTCGCAGGAACACTGAAGCTTTCTTT.